These T cell receptor beta chains were read from a single sample in a study of CD8 T cells in Susac syndrome. In TCRdb, the immunoSEQ multiplex PCR reads were re-called with MiXCR into one record per CDR3 protein. The sample carries about 180,000 distinct CDR3 sequences, 85% to 95% recorded once. Sequences were obtained from CD4+ T cells from PBMCs. The receptors were gathered from a human donor with Susac syndrome. The CDR3 runs from the conserved cysteine through the conserved F or W. Each record gives: J gene, clone size, CDR3 length, V gene, D gene, CDR3 DNA, CDR3 protein. D genes are given only for firm matches. Rows may omit the clone size; those that give it use once, few, many or a size class.

>TRBJ1-6|NA|14|TRBV20-1|NA
TGCAGTGCTAGAGATCGAACAGGAAGTTCACCCCTCCACTTT
CSARDRTGSSPLHF
>TRBJ2-7|NA|13|TRBV2|NA
TGTGCCAGCAATAGGCTGCCTTACTACCAGCAGTACTTC
CASNRLPYYQQYF
>TRBJ2-6|NA|16|TRBV7-8|NA
TGTGCCAGCAGCTCAGGACAGCTCTCTGGGGCCAACGTCCTGACTTTC
CASSSGQLSGANVLTF
>TRBJ2-7|once|14|TRBV15|NA
TGTGCCACCCGAGGGCAGGGAGGAAATAACGAGCAGTACTTC
CATRGQGGNNEQYF
>TRBJ2-1|NA|16|TRBV5-6|TRBD2
TGTGCCAGCAGCCTGACTAGCGGGGAGAGCTACAATGAGCAGTTCTTC
CASSLTSGESYNEQFF
>TRBJ2-2|few|15|TRBV7-6|NA
TGTGCCAGCAGCTTAGACAGGGGGGGCACCGGGGAGCTGTTTTTT
CASSLDRGGTGELFF
>TRBJ1-1|once|15|TRBV11-3|TRBD1
TGTGCCAGCAGCTTAGATGGACAGGGTGGCACTGAAGCTTTCTTT
CASSLDGQGGTEAFF
>TRBJ2-3|NA|16|TRBV5-4|TRBD2
TGTGCCAGCAGATTGGGACTAGCGGGGGCTAGGAAGGAGCAGTATTTT
CASRLGLAGARKEQYF
>TRBJ2-4|NA|11|TRBV3-1|NA
TGTGCCAGCAGCCAAGAGTACATTCAGTACTTC
CASSQEYIQYF
>TRBJ1-1|NA|13|TRBV3-1|NA
TGTGCCAGCAGCCAGACTCCGAACACTGAAGCTTTCTTT
CASSQTPNTEAFF
>TRBJ2-1|NA|19|TRBV18|TRBD2
TGTGCCAGCTCACCCCTGTCACTAGCGGGGTCCAGCTCCTACAATGAGCAGTTCTTC
CASSPLSLAGSSSYNEQFF
>TRBJ2-3|NA|14|TRBV30|NA
TGTGCCTCTTCTCCCACAGGCAGCACAGATACGCAGTATTTT
CASSPTGSTDTQYF
>TRBJ2-1|NA|15|TRBV4-3|NA
TGCGCCAGCAGCCAGGAAACAGGGTACTACAATGAGCAGTTCTTC
CASSQETGYYNEQFF
>TRBJ2-3|NA|15|TRBV5-4|NA
TGTGCCAGCAGCTCAAAGACAGATAGCACAGATACGCAGTATTTT
CASSSKTDSTDTQYF
>TRBJ2-2|NA|14|TRBV20-1|TRBD1
TGCAGTGCAATGACAGGGGGGAACACCGGGGAGCTGTTTTTT
CSAMTGGNTGELFF
>TRBJ2-7|NA|14|TRBV19|NA
TGTGCCAGTAATGACAGGAGAGGCTCCTACGAGCAGTACTTC
CASNDRRGSYEQYF